This T cell receptor beta chain appears in the sequencing data of a study of T cells after yellow fever vaccination. Study-level results: Post-booster reappearance was seen for most primary-vaccination clones (roughly 96% CD4, roughly 86% CD8).

V was pared by 5 bases and J by 5 bases, with 9 bases of the junction left unmatched. The germline CDR1 and CDR2 sequences are SSHAT and FNYEAQ (reference sequence). The CDR3 sequence is 15 residues long. There are many counts of this clonotype. Its antigen is currently unknown. As TCR cDNA was made by 5'RACE template switching, a universal primer site and UMIs were added. TCRdb re-derived calls from the 5' RACE reads in MiXCR, one entry per CDR3 protein. The sample shows about 300,000 distinct CDR3 sequences, about 4% of them seen only once. The starting material was PBMCs, obtained 5 days after the yellow fever booster vaccination. The TCR sequence derives from a man aged 18 to 30 who received the YFV17D yellow fever vaccine. The V gene is TRBV7-7, the J gene TRBJ2-1, with 7 bases matching TRBD2. The CDR3 sequence: CASSAAGTTNNEQFF. DNA for the CDR3: TGTGCCAGCAGCGCAGCCGGGACTACAAACAATGAGCAGTTCTTC.